The 21 T cell receptor beta chains below come from one sample, sequenced in a study of cytomegalovirus exposure and HLA in healthy donors. PCR involved 60 Vbeta and 13 Jbeta primers. The method was immunoSEQ multiplex PCR; TCRdb's version includes in-frame clones alone and lacks a portion of them. Its clone listing holds approximately 110,000 clones. Sequencing was done on a sample of PBMCs. Receptors originate from a man aged 45-60 years in good health and CMV-seronegative.

V gene TRBV7-2 combines with J gene TRBJ2-7; a weak D match, TRBD1 (5 bases). CDR3 size: 12 residues. Germline CDR1 SGHTA, CDR2 FQGNSA. V was cut by 5 bases and J by 7 bases, with 12 bases left in between. In nucleotides, the CDR3 is TGTGCCAGCAGCCTTCGGTCAGGGGAGCAGTACTTC. Translated: CASSLRSGEQYF. Combining the CDR3 with reference TRBV7-2 and TRBJ2-7 gives the whole variable domain GAGVSQSPSNKVTEKGKDVELRCDPISGHTALYWYRQSLGQGLEFLIYFQGNSAPDKSGLPSDRFSAERTGGSVSTLTIQRTQQEDSAVYLCASSLRSGEQYFGPGTRLTVT.

This chain joins TRBV4-2 and TRBJ2-3, with 8 bases lining up with TRBD2. Germline V gene data show CDR1 as LGHNA and CDR2 as YNFKEQ. The CDR3 loop spans 14 amino acids. The V gene end was trimmed by 3 bases and the J gene end by 4 bases; junction bases not matched to a gene: 3. The CDR3 region is CASSQEREPDTQYF. DNA of the CDR3: TGTGCCAGCAGCCAGGAGCGGGAGCCAGATACGCAGTATTTT.

The V gene is TRBV14, the J gene TRBJ1-4, with D maybe TRBD1 (6 bases). Trimming took 0 bases from V and 6 from J, leaving 14 bases between them. The CDR3 spans 16 residues. In germline, CDR1 is SGHDN, CDR2 FVKESK. The CDR3 protein is CASSQDRPAGDEKLFF. The DNA for the CDR3 is TGTGCCAGCAGCCAAGATAGACCGGCAGGGGATGAAAAACTGTTTTTT. The variable domain in full, completed from reference TRBV14 and TRBJ1-4, reads EAGVTQFPSHSVIEKGQTVTLRCDPISGHDNLYWYRRVMGKEIKFLLHFVKESKQDESGMPNNRFLAERTGGTYSTLKVQPAELEDSGVYFCASSQDRPAGDEKLFFGSGTQLSVL.

The rearrangement joins TRBV11-3 to TRBJ1-1, with D perhaps TRBD1 (6 bases). The CDR3 totals 15 residues. Trimming stripped 7 bases from V and 0 bases from J, with 15 bases between. Germline V gene lookup returns CDR1 SGHNT and CDR2 YENEEA. The CDR3 coding sequence is TGTGCCAGCATCCTCGGCAGGGGAGTGAACACTGAAGCTTTCTTT. Amino acids: CASILGRGVNTEAFF. Combining the CDR3 with reference TRBV11-3 and TRBJ1-1 gives the whole variable domain EAGVVQSPRYKIIEKKQPVAFWCNPISGHNTLYWYLQNLGQGPELLIRYENEEAVDDSQLPKDRFSAERLKGVDSTLKIQPAELGDSAVYLCASILGRGVNTEAFFGQGTRLTVV.

This sequence joins TRBV11-3 and TRBJ2-1; tentatively, D is TRBD2 (5 bases). The germline V and J ends were trimmed by 3 bases and 5 bases, with 14 bases remaining between them. Germline V lookup: CDR1 SGHNT, CDR2 YENEEA. The CDR3 is made up of 15 amino acids. In DNA, the CDR3 is TGTGCCAGCAGCTTTAGCGATCCACGGGACAATGAGCAGTTCTTC. Translated: CASSFSDPRDNEQFF.

With respect to this clone: One junction end does not reproduce the germline sequence, and a read error may be involved. V and J are TRBV6-1 and TRBJ1-6; D call uncertain. The CDR3 runs to 16 residues. CDR1 is MNHNS, CDR2 SASEGT, per germline. The CDR3 here is CASSELEPSSNSPLHF. The CDR3 bases are TGTGCCAGCAGTGAACTAGAGCCATCCTCTAATTCACCCCTCCACTTT.

The chain employs TRBV4-2 and TRBJ2-7; the match to TRBD2 covers 9 bases. CDR1 is LGHNA, CDR2 YNFKEQ, per germline. Trimming at V came to 4 bases and at J to 2 bases, leaving 6 bases not matched to a gene. This CDR3 region has 15 residues. The CDR3 DNA sequence: TGTGCCAGCAGCCCCCGAGCGGGGGGAACCTACGAGCAGTACTTC. Residues: CASSPRAGGTYEQYF.

In DNA, the CDR3 is TGCGCCAGCAGCTTGGAATCGTCCTCCTACGAGCAGTACTTC. It encodes CASSLESSSYEQYF. J is TRBJ2-7 and V is TRBV5-1; D call uncertain. This CDR3 is 14 amino acids long. The germline V and J ends were trimmed by 0 bases and 0 bases, with 7 bases remaining between them. Germline CDR1 SGHRS, CDR2 YFSETQ. The full variable domain, in which reference TRBV5-1 and TRBJ2-7 provide the parts outside the CDR3, is KAGVTQTPRYLIKTRGQQVTLSCSPISGHRSVSWYQQTPGQGLQFLFEYFSETQRNKGNFPGRFSGRQFSNSRSEMNVSTLELGDSALYLCASSLESSSYEQYFGPGTRLTVT.

The V and J genes are TRBV6-5 and TRBJ1-2, with D perhaps TRBD1 (6 bases). Germline-derived CDR1 and CDR2 are MNHEY and SVGAGI. The CDR3 contains 13 residues. Trimming left V 5 bases short and J 7 bases short, with 14 bases between. In DNA form, the CDR3 reads TGTGCCAGCAGTCGGGACACCGGTTTTGGCTACACCTTC. Translation gives CASSRDTGFGYTF.

The V and J genes are TRBV5-1 and TRBJ2-7; 9 bases agree with TRBD1. The trim removed 7 bases at V and 6 bases at J, leaving 11 bases unmatched. CDR1 and CDR2 from the germline V gene are SGHRS and YFSETQ. The CDR3 totals 14 residues. The CDR3 DNA sequence: TGCGCCAGCCGGGTCCGGGACAGGGATGGCGAGCAGTACTTC. Its protein product is CASRVRDRDGEQYF.

The rearrangement uses TRBV7-2 and TRBJ1-6; TRBD1 matches 9 bases. J gave up 7 bases and V 5 bases, and 9 bases lay outside the gene matches. The CDR3 runs 16 residues. Per the germline V gene, CDR1 is SGHTA and CDR2 is FQGNSA. In DNA form, the CDR3 reads TGTGCCAGCAGCACTCGCTCCGGGACAGGGAATTCACCCCTCCACTTT. This encodes CASSTRSGTGNSPLHF.

The genes are TRBV6-6 and TRBJ1-3; 7 nucleotides line up with TRBD1. In germline, CDR1 is MNHNY, CDR2 SVGAGI (reference sequence). Trimming removed 8 bases from V and 3 bases from J; junction bases left unmatched: 13. The CDR3 is made up of 16 amino acids. DNA of the CDR3: TGTGCCAGCGTTACAGGGGCCCCTCCGGGTGGAAACACCATATATTTT. Protein sequence: CASVTGAPPGGNTIYF.

The V call is TRBV12-5, the J call TRBJ1-2, with 7 bases matching TRBD1. The trim removed 6 bases at V and 5 bases at J, leaving 6 bases unmatched. The CDR3 has 13 amino acids. In germline, CDR1 is LGHNT, CDR2 FRNRAP. In DNA, the CDR3 is TGTGCTAGTGGGCCAGGGGGAGCTTATGGCTACACCTTC. This gives the protein CASGPGGAYGYTF.

In DNA form, the CDR3 reads TGCGCCAGCAGTGAGTCTCTAGCTCAGGGGGAGCTGTTTTTT. Translation gives CASSESLAQGELFF. The J gene is TRBJ2-2, the V gene TRBV10-1, with a weak D call TRBD2 (5 bases). V was cut by 0 bases and J by 8 bases, with 10 bases left in between. The CDR3 is 14 amino acids. Germline V gives CDR1 WNHNN, CDR2 SYGVQD (reference sequence).

The chain recombines TRBV18 with TRBJ2-7, with a weak D call TRBD2 (5 bases). The V gene lost 6 bases and the J gene lost 3 bases, with 9 bases spanning the gap. Germline CDR1 and CDR2: KGHSH and LQKENI. The length of the CDR3 is 12 residues. The DNA of the CDR3 is TGTGCCAGCTCGCCCCGGGGCTACGAGCAGTACTTC. Translating it yields CASSPRGYEQYF.

The chain links TRBV6-1 to TRBJ1-5; D gene uncertain. CDR3 size: 12 residues. V was trimmed by 5 bases and J by 11 bases, leaving 13 bases between them. Germline V lookup: CDR1 MNHNS, CDR2 SASEGT. The CDR3 region is CASSRGISTQHF. In nucleotides, the CDR3 is TGTGCCAGCAGTCGCGGTATCAGTACCCAGCATTTT.

The chain couples TRBV7-2 to TRBJ1-4; 7 bases fit TRBD1. Germline CDR1 and CDR2: SGHTA and FQGNSA. CDR3 size: 15 residues. V lost 5 bases to trimming and J lost 3 bases; unmatched junction nucleotides: 6. The CDR3 DNA reads as TGTGCCAGCAGCCCACAGACAGGGTCTAATGAAAAACTGTTTTTT. Translation gives CASSPQTGSNEKLFF.

The rearrangement links TRBV18 to TRBJ2-5; TRBD2 is a possible D gene (6 bases). The CDR3 has 13 amino acids. Trimming removed 3 bases at V and 4 bases at J, with 9 bases between. Germline CDR1 is KGHSH and CDR2 is LQKENI. CDR3 in amino acids: CASSPGGRETQYF. CDR3 in DNA: TGTGCCAGCTCACCGGGAGGAAGAGAGACCCAGTACTTC.

The V and J genes are TRBV12-2 and TRBJ2-7; TRBD1, as called in the table, went unchecked against the DNA. TRBV12-2 is reported as a pseudogene. The CDR3 runs 15 residues. The CDR3 is CASRQGLTSSYEQYF. CDR3 coding DNA: TGTGCAAGTCGCCAGGGCCTTACGAGCTCCTACGAGCAGTACTTC.

The J gene is TRBJ2-1, the V gene TRBV4-1; possibly TRBD1 for D (5 bases). CDR1 MGHRA and CDR2 YSYEKL come from the germline V gene. The CDR3 loop spans 17 amino acids. The ends were cut back, 0 bases at V and 9 bases at J, with 21 bases in the middle. The CDR3 DNA reads TGCGCCAGCAGCCAAGATGGTGGCAGGGCTACCCCGGGTGAGCAGTTCTTC. It translates to CASSQDGGRATPGEQFF.

This CDR3 reads CASRRTSGAYEQYF. The CDR3 DNA reads TGTGCCAGCAGACGGACTAGCGGGGCTTACGAGCAGTACTTC. The chain has TRBV2 and TRBJ2-7; 12 bases are shared with TRBD2. CDR1 is SNHLY and CDR2 is FYNNEI in the germline V gene. The CDR3 runs 14 residues. With V trimmed by 6 bases and J by 4 bases, 4 bases remained unmatched.